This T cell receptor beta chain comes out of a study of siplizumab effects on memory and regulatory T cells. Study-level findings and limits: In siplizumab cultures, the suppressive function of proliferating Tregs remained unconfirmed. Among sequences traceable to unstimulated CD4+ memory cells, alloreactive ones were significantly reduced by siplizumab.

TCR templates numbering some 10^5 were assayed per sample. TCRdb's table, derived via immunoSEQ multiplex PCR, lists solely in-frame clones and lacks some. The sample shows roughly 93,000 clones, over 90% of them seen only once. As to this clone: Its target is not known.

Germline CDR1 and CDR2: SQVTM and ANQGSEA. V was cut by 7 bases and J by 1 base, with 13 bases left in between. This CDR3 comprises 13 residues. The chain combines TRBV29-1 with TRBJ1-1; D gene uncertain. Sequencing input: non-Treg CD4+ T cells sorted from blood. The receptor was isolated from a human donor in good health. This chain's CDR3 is CSGGSGPNTEAFF. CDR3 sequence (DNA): TGCAGCGGGGGATCTGGACCGAACACTGAAGCTTTCTTT. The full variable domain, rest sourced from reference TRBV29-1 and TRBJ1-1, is SAVISQKPSRDICQRGTSLTIQCQVDSQVTMMFWYRQQPGQSLTLIATANQGSEATYESGFVIDKFPISRPNLTFSTLTVSNMSPEDSSIYLCSGGSGPNTEAFFGQGTRLTVV.